Sequencing of this TCR beta chain was carried out in a study of blood T cell repertoires in COVID-19. Study-level background: The samples span acute and convalescent COVID-19 from the United States, Italy and Spain. T cells, B-cell-depleted T cells, or PBMCs provided the cDNA or gDNA that served as material.

This clone turned up a few times. Authors' data handling: Amplification of reference gene primers provided the estimated nucleated cell counts. Profiling relied on immunoSEQ multiplex PCR, and the TCRdb table lists in-frame clones only, not all of them. The V and J calls and clone size were taken over from that table, and D and trimming were inferred from the DNA. The data show over 80,000 clones, 65% to 90% seen once. The CDR3 sequence is 15 residues long. Germline V gives CDR1 SGHVS, CDR2 FQNEAQ. With 5 bases clipped from V and 4 bases from J, the junction kept 7 bases outside the gene matches. The rearrangement links TRBV7-8 to TRBJ1-4; TRBD1 aligns across 7 bases. The sequencing sample was made of peripheral blood. The receptor's source is an older man with active or convalescent COVID-19. DNA of the CDR3: TGTGCCAGCAGCCGTCGACAGGGAATTAATGAAAAACTGTTTTTT. Its protein is CASSRRQGINEKLFF.